These 5 T cell receptor beta chains share one sample of origin, sequenced in a study. TCRdb used MiXCR to reprocess the 5' RACE reads, holding one entry per CDR3 protein. The profile shows 35,000 to 50,000 distinct CDR3 sequences, roughly 21% of them singletons. Treg sorting used a CD4+CD25+CD127-/low gate. Sequenced material: Tregs sorted from blood. All receptors come from a female donor with breast cancer.

Many counts were recorded for this clonotype. CDR3 region: CASSHDNRGNQPQHF. The CDR3 DNA follows: TGCGCCAGCAGCCACGATAACCGGGGCAATCAGCCCCAGCATTTT. This chain uses TRBV4-1 with TRBJ1-5; D remains ambiguous. Germline-derived CDR1 and CDR2 are MGHRA and YSYEKL. Trimming removed 3 bases from V and 2 bases from J, with 11 bases in between. The CDR3 is 15 residues long.

With regard to this clonotype: One base away lies a much larger clone, so this may be a sequencing read error. This chain uses TRBV5-1 with TRBJ1-2; D unclear. The CDR3 consists of 12 residues. Germline V gives CDR1 SGHRS, CDR2 YFSETQ. CDR3 region: CASSLDAEGYIF. The DNA for the CDR3 is TGCGCCAGCAGCTTGGACGCAGAAGGCTACATCTTC.

This clonotype has a single count. This may stem from a read error, because a much larger clone lies one nucleotide away. V is TRBV24-1 and J is TRBJ1-2; no definite D call. This CDR3 has 14 amino acids. Germline V gene data show CDR1 as KGHDR and CDR2 as SFDVKD. CDR3 sequence: CTTSDRYRGYGYTF. The CDR3 DNA reads TGTACCACCAGTGATCGCTATCGGGGCTATGGCTACACCTTC.

This clonotype was counted a single time. It may be a read error: a sequence one base away is much more abundant. The chain links TRBV4-2 to TRBJ2-1, with 13 nucleotides matching TRBD2. The CDR3 has 20 residues. CDR1 and CDR2 from the germline V gene are LGHNA and YNFKEQ. In DNA form, the CDR3 reads TGTGCCAGCAGCTTCAGGCAGTCGGGACTAGCGGGGCCCCCGTACAATGAGCAGTCCTTC. Its translation: CASSFRQSGLAGPPYNEQSF.

The table lists this clonotype with many counts. The chain uses TRBV4-1 and TRBJ2-3; 9 bases are shared with TRBD1. The CDR3 sequence is 16 residues long. Germline-derived CDR1 and CDR2 are MGHRA and YSYEKL. With V trimmed by 5 bases and J by 1 base, 7 bases remained unmatched. CDR3 in DNA: TGCGCCAGCAGCGCCCGGGACAGGGTGGGCACAGATACGCAGTATTTT. Translation: CASSARDRVGTDTQYF.